This passage covers 17 T cell receptor beta chains from one sample sequenced in a study of fetal regulatory T cell absence and autoimmunity. The table came from immunoSEQ multiplex PCR; TCRdb's copy has only in-frame clones and leaves some out. Of just over 45,000 clones in the sample, roughly 80% were seen once. Sequenced: cord blood. Source of these receptors: a newborn boy with IPEX syndrome.

This chain links TRBV11-2 with TRBJ2-7; D is unresolved. The CDR3 sequence is 16 residues long. CDR1 is SGHAT, CDR2 FQNNGV, per germline. V gave up 4 bases and J gave up 0 bases, with 16 bases separating them. CDR3 nucleotides: TGTGCCAGCAGCTCCGGTTGGCAGGCGAGCTCCTACGAGCAGTACTTC. Translated: CASSSGWQASSYEQYF.

The V and J genes are TRBV5-1 and TRBJ2-1; D gene ambiguous. Germline V gene sequence: CDR1 SGHRS, CDR2 YFSETQ. The CDR3 has 12 residues. Between the trimmed V and J ends, which lost 4 bases and 10 bases, there was a span of 12 bases. The CDR3 sequence: CASSALTGEQFF. The CDR3 region has the DNA TGCGCCAGCAGCGCACTGACTGGCGAGCAGTTCTTC.

This sequence joins TRBV6-1 and TRBJ1-3, with D possibly matching TRBD1 (5 bases). Per the germline V gene, CDR1 is MNHNS and CDR2 is SASEGT. The CDR3 covers 18 residues. The ends were cut back, 2 bases at V and 1 base at J, with 18 bases in the middle. CDR3: CASSELRGRASSGNTIYF. The CDR3 bases are TGTGCCAGCAGTGAACTTCGGGGCAGGGCCTCTTCTGGAAACACCATATATTTT.

This chain uses TRBV6-5 with TRBJ2-2; no clear D. Deletions cut 0 bases from V and 5 bases from J, with 10 bases between. The CDR3 length is 15 residues. The germline CDR1 and CDR2 sequences are MNHEY and SVGAGI. CDR3 in amino acids: CASSYSSTMTGELFF. The CDR3 bases are TGTGCCAGCAGTTACTCGAGTACCATGACCGGGGAGCTGTTTTTT.

The CDR3 nucleotides read TGTGCCAGCAGTTACTCGGGCTCCACAGATACGCAGTATTTT. Translated, it gives CASSYSGSTDTQYF. The J gene is TRBJ2-3, the V gene TRBV6-6; no clear D. Germline CDR1 MNHNY, CDR2 SVGAGI (reference sequence). Trimming took 0 bases from V and 2 from J, leaving 6 bases between them. There are 14 residues in the CDR3.

The V gene is TRBV13, the J gene TRBJ1-2; D is perhaps TRBD1 (6 bases). V was pared by 2 bases and J by 0 bases, with 16 bases between. The germline gives CDR1 PRHDT, CDR2 FYEKMQ (reference sequence). The CDR3 is 17 amino acids. This CDR3 reads CASSLSRTANPNYGYTF. The CDR3 DNA follows: TGTGCCAGCAGCTTATCTAGGACAGCAAACCCTAACTATGGCTACACCTTC.

The J gene is TRBJ2-3, the V gene TRBV5-1; D gene uncertain. The CDR3 extends over 15 amino acids. V was cut by 0 bases and J by 2 bases, with 10 bases left in between. Germline CDR1 SGHRS, CDR2 YFSETQ. CDR3 region: CASSLGVSSTDTQYF. CDR3 coding DNA: TGCGCCAGCAGCTTGGGGGTCAGTTCCACAGATACGCAGTATTTT. The full variable domain, with the rest looked up from reference TRBV5-1 and TRBJ2-3, is KAGVTQTPRYLIKTRGQQVTLSCSPISGHRSVSWYQQTPGQGLQFLFEYFSETQRNKGNFPGRFSGRQFSNSRSEMNVSTLELGDSALYLCASSLGVSSTDTQYFGPGTRLTVL.

The chain carries TRBV7-9 and TRBJ2-7; D uncertain. V was clipped by 5 bases and J by 6 bases, with 11 bases between them. The CDR3 is 12 amino acids. CDR1 and CDR2 from the germline V gene are SEHNR and FQNEAQ (reference sequence). CDR3 sequence (DNA): TGTGCCAGCAGCATTCAGGTCGGCGAGCAGTACTTC. This codes for CASSIQVGEQYF.

This sequence joins TRBV7-6 and TRBJ2-6; D not resolved. The germline V gene encodes CDR1 SGHVS and CDR2 FNYEAQ. Trimming cost V 2 bases and J 0 bases, with 2 bases left between them. The CDR3 spans 14 residues. The chain's CDR3 is CASSLNSGANVLTF. The CDR3 nucleotides read TGTGCCAGCAGCTTAAACTCTGGGGCCAACGTCCTGACTTTC.

The chain recombines TRBV21-1 with TRBJ1-5. TRBV21-1 is noted as a pseudogene. This CDR3 comprises 18 residues. Written as DNA, the CDR3 is TGTGCCAGCAGCAAATGTTGGGCAGGGAGGGATAGCAATCAGCCCCAGCATTTT. Translation gives CASSKCWAGRDSNQPQHF.

The rearrangement uses TRBV6-1 and TRBJ1-1; TRBD1 is a possible D gene (5 bases). The CDR3 contains 12 residues. The V and J ends lost 3 bases and 3 bases respectively, with 5 bases between them. Germline lookup yields CDR1 MNHNS and CDR2 SASEGT. CDR3 amino acids: CASSDRDTEAFF. For the CDR3, the DNA is TGTGCCAGCAGTGACAGGGACACTGAAGCTTTCTTT.

The chain joins TRBV27 to TRBJ2-3; 9 nucleotides match TRBD1. This CDR3 is 19 amino acids long. Germline assignment: CDR1 MNHEY and CDR2 SMNVEV (reference sequence). V trimming: 6 bases; J trimming: 2 bases; junction bases outside the gene matches: 18. CDR3 sequence: CASSNPVRLDRGNTDTQYF. CDR3 sequence (DNA): TGTGCCAGCAGCAACCCCGTTAGACTTGACAGGGGGAACACAGATACGCAGTATTTT.

The V and J genes are TRBV6-8 and TRBJ2-7; D may be TRBD1 (6 bases). V lost 7 bases to trimming and J lost 2 bases, with 9 bases between them. CDR3 length: 12 residues. CDR1 is MNHGY and CDR2 is SAAAGT in the germline V gene. CDR3 in DNA: TGTGCCAGCAACCAGGGGCCCTACGAGCAGTACTTC. It specifies CASNQGPYEQYF.

This clone has a single count. The rearrangement links TRBV6-5 to TRBJ2-1; D is perhaps TRBD1 or TRBD2 (5 bases each). The germline V and J ends were trimmed by 0 bases and 6 bases, with 9 bases remaining between them. CDR1 is MNHEY, CDR2 SVGAGI, per germline. The CDR3 has 14 residues. The CDR3 DNA sequence: TGTGCCAGCAGTTACTCATCAGGGACCAATGAGCAGTTCTTC. Translating gives CASSYSSGTNEQFF.

This clone has a handful of counts. The gene calls are TRBV15 and TRBJ2-7; no firm D call. Germline V gene lookup returns CDR1 LNHNV and CDR2 YYDKDF (reference sequence). Trimming stripped 0 bases from V and 5 bases from J, with 14 bases between. CDR3 length: 15 residues. The CDR3 loop is CATSRDLVSIHEQYF. The CDR3 DNA follows: TGTGCCACCAGCAGAGATCTGGTTAGCATCCACGAGCAGTACTTC.

The chain joins TRBV4-1 to TRBJ2-3, with 11 bases matching TRBD2. V gave up 3 bases and J gave up 2 bases; unmatched junction bases: 7. Germline-derived CDR1 and CDR2 are MGHRA and YSYEKL. The CDR3 loop spans 17 amino acids. The CDR3 sequence: CASSHSGTSGFTDTQYF. The CDR3 nucleotides are TGCGCCAGCAGCCACTCCGGGACTAGCGGATTCACAGATACGCAGTATTTT.

The J gene is TRBJ2-7, the V gene TRBV19; D remains unclear. V dropped 3 bases and J dropped 3 bases, with 3 bases sitting between them. The CDR3 is 11 residues long. Germline loops: CDR1 LNHDA, CDR2 SQIVND (reference sequence). The CDR3 region is CASSMGYEQYF. CDR3 in DNA: TGTGCCAGTAGTATGGGCTACGAGCAGTACTTC. The full variable domain, completed using reference TRBV19 and TRBJ2-7, is DGGITQSPKYLFRKEGQNVTLSCEQNLNHDAMYWYRQDPGQGLRLIYYSQIVNDFQKGDIAEGYSVSREKKESFPLTVTSAQKNPTAFYLCASSMGYEQYFGPGTRLTVT.